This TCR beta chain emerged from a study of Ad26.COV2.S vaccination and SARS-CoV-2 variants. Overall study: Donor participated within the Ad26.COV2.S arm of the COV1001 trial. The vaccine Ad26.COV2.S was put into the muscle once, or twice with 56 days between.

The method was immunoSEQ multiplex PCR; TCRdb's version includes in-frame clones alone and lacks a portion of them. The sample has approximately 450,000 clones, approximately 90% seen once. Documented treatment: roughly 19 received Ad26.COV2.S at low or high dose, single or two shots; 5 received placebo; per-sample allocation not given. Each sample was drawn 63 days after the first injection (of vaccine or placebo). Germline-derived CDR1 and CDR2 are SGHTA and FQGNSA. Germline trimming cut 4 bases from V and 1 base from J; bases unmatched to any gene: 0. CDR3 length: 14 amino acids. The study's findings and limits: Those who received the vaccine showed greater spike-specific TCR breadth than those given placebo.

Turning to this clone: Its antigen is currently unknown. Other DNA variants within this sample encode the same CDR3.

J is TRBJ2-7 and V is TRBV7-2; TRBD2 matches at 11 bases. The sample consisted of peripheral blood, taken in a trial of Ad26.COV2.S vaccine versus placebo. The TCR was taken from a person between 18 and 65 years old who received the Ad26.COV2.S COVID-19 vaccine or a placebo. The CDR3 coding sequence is TGTGCCAGCAGCTGGACTAGCGGGTCCTACGAGCAGTACTTC. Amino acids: CASSWTSGSYEQYF.